The 11 T cell receptor beta chains given below trace back to one sample, sequenced in a study of shared clonotypes between healthy human individuals. The assay was immunoSEQ multiplex PCR, and TCRdb's table has in-frame clones only and misses some. The sample lists 2.3 million or so clones; over 90% were seen once. Sequenced: naive CD4+ T cells from PBMCs. Sample subset: CD45RA+ positively selected. The source of these receptors is a man between 18 and 29 years old in good health. Some clones in this sample may be carry-over from other donors' samples.

The chain has TRBV30 and TRBJ1-4; unclear D gene. Between the trimmed V and J ends, which lost 2 bases and 3 bases, there was a span of 7 bases. This CDR3 is built from 13 residues. Germline CDR1 and CDR2: GTSNPN and SVGIG (reference sequence). CDR3 region: CAWSSPPNEKLFF. In nucleotides, the CDR3 is TGTGCCTGGAGTTCGCCGCCTAATGAAAAACTGTTTTTT. Variable domain in full (rest from reference TRBV30 and TRBJ1-4): SQTIHQWPATLVQPVGSPLSLECTVEGTSNPNLYWYRQAAGRGLQLLFYSVGIGQISSEVPQNLSASRPQDRQFILSSKKLLLSDSGFYLCAWSSPPNEKLFFGSGTQLSVL.

The genes are TRBV9 and TRBJ2-7; D may match TRBD1 or TRBD2 (5 bases each). The CDR3 is 14 amino acids. Trimming pared 3 bases from V and 4 bases from J, leaving 14 bases between. The germline V gene has CDR1 SGDLS and CDR2 YYNGEE. CDR3 nucleotide sequence: TGTGCCAGCAGCGCTGAGAGGGGTCCTTACGAGCAGTACTTC. Protein: CASSAERGPYEQYF.

The gene calls are TRBV5-8 and TRBJ2-7; D unresolved. Deletions cut 4 bases from V and 10 bases from J, with 15 bases between. Germline values: CDR1 SGHTS, CDR2 YDEGEE. This CDR3 contains 12 residues. This chain's CDR3 is CASSLDTISQYF. CDR3 nucleotide sequence: TGTGCCAGCAGCCTTGACACCATTTCACAGTACTTC.

The J gene is TRBJ1-2, the V gene TRBV4-1, with 8 positions matching TRBD1. The CDR3 is 16 amino acids. The germline CDR1 and CDR2 sequences are MGHRA and YSYEKL. With 0 bases clipped from V and 5 bases from J, the junction kept 8 bases outside the gene matches. In DNA form, the CDR3 reads TGCGCCAGCAGCCAAGATCCAGGGGGCGCCCCGTATGGCTACACCTTC. Amino acids: CASSQDPGGAPYGYTF.

The chain recombines TRBV30 with TRBJ1-1; perhaps TRBD1 as D (6 bases). The CDR3 totals 13 residues. V lost 1 base to trimming and J lost 6 bases, with 12 bases between them. Germline V gives CDR1 GTSNPN, CDR2 SVGIG (reference sequence). CDR3: CAWSGRRGAEAFF. DNA of the CDR3: TGTGCCTGGAGTGGGCGGAGGGGGGCTGAAGCTTTCTTT.

This chain connects TRBV29-1 to TRBJ2-7, with 8 bases matching TRBD2. CDR3 length: 13 residues. V was clipped by 8 bases and J by 1 base; unmatched bases: 7. Germline loops: CDR1 SQVTM, CDR2 ANQGSEA. The chain's CDR3 is CSTVSGDSYEQYF. Written as DNA, the CDR3 is TGCAGCACAGTTAGCGGGGATTCCTACGAGCAGTACTTC.

A word on this clone: The sample has other DNA sequences that encode this CDR3 too. The V call is TRBV5-1, the J call TRBJ2-5, with TRBD1 matching 7 bases. The CDR3 sequence is 15 residues long. Germline assignment: CDR1 SGHRS and CDR2 YFSETQ. The J segment lost 0 bases and the V segment lost 4 bases, leaving 6 bases of the junction unmatched. The CDR3 bases are TGCGCCAGCAGCCCAGGGACAGCGTACCAAGAGACCCAGTACTTC. This translates into CASSPGTAYQETQYF. Looking up the rest from reference TRBV5-1 and TRBJ2-5 gives the full variable domain: KAGVTQTPRYLIKTRGQQVTLSCSPISGHRSVSWYQQTPGQGLQFLFEYFSETQRNKGNFPGRFSGRQFSNSRSEMNVSTLELGDSALYLCASSPGTAYQETQYFGPGTRLLVL.

This chain connects TRBV21-1 to TRBJ1-4. TRBV21-1 is a pseudogene locus. This CDR3 spans 13 amino acids. This chain's CDR3 is CASSSIGEEKLFF. The DNA for the CDR3 is TGTGCCAGCAGCTCCATTGGAGAGGAAAAACTGTTTTTT.

The V call is TRBV2, the J call TRBJ2-7; TRBD1 is a possible D gene (6 bases). Trimming stripped 8 bases from V and 0 bases from J, with 11 bases between. From germline, CDR1 is SNHLY and CDR2 FYNNEI. CDR3 length equals 13 residues. CDR3 protein: CASGWTVSYEQYF. Here the CDR3 DNA reads TGTGCCAGCGGATGGACAGTCTCCTACGAGCAGTACTTC.

V is TRBV7-3 and J is TRBJ2-3; the match to TRBD1 covers 8 bases. CDR1 SGHTA and CDR2 FQGTGA come from the germline V gene. The CDR3 covers 15 residues. V shed 2 bases and J 5 bases; nucleotides not matched to a gene: 6. CDR3 sequence reads: CASSLRPTGGDTQYF. The CDR3 DNA reads TGTGCCAGCAGCTTACGGCCTACAGGGGGAGATACGCAGTATTTT.

This clone was picked up one time. Different DNA sequences within this sample yield the same CDR3. V usage is TRBV9 and J usage is TRBJ1-1; TRBD1 is a possible D gene (5 bases). V lost 0 bases to trimming and J lost 5 bases, with 8 bases between them. Germline assignment: CDR1 SGDLS and CDR2 YYNGEE. The CDR3 has 13 residues. The CDR3 DNA is TGTGCCAGCAGCGTAGGGAGGGGTACTGAAGCTTTCTTT. It yields the protein CASSVGRGTEAFF. Full variable domain (remainder filled in from reference TRBV9 and TRBJ1-1): DSGVTQTPKHLITATGQRVTLRCSPRSGDLSVYWYQQSLDQGLQFLIQYYNGEERAKGNILERFSAQQFPDLHSELNLSSLELGDSALYFCASSVGRGTEAFFGQGTRLTVV.